A selection of T cell receptor beta chains follows, all from one sample in a study of OX40 agonist ivuxolimab in advanced cancers. Method: immunoSEQ multiplex PCR; TCRdb's copy keeps in-frame clones and lacks some. The repertoire holds 55,000 to 75,000 clones, about four fifths seen once, with about 5% in the top ten. The sample consisted of CD4+ or CD8+ T cells sorted from blood, taken in a trial of the OX40 agonist ivuxolimab. The receptors originated from an adult with an advanced solid tumor such as melanoma, head and neck, liver or kidney cancer. The CDR3 runs from the conserved cysteine through the conserved F or W. The order of the fields is J gene, V gene, clone size, D gene, CDR3 length, CDR3 protein, CDR3 DNA. D genes are given only for firm matches. Only part of the rows carry a size: once, few, many, or a class if the clone is expanded.

>TRBJ2-1|TRBV29-1|NA|NA|13
CSDSSTSYNEQFF
TGCAGCGATTCGTCGACTAGCTACAATGAGCAGTTCTTC
>TRBJ2-3|TRBV27|NA|NA|15
CASSPQRTRTDTQYF
TGTGCCAGCAGTCCTCAGCGGACCCGCACAGATACGCAGTATTTT
>TRBJ2-1|TRBV11-3|NA|NA|12
CASSLFQREQFF
TGTGCCAGCAGCTTATTCCAGCGTGAGCAGTTCTTC
>TRBJ1-5|TRBV7-9|NA|NA|14
CASSRQGSRQPQHF
TGTGCCAGCAGCCGTCAGGGCTCTCGGCAGCCCCAGCATTTT
>TRBJ1-1|TRBV29-1|NA|NA|12
CSVQGIHTEAFF
TGCAGCGTGCAGGGTATTCACACTGAAGCTTTCTTT
>TRBJ2-4|TRBV29-1|few|NA|13
CSVPDSAKNIQYF
TGCAGCGTCCCAGACAGTGCCAAAAACATTCAGTACTTC
>TRBJ1-1|TRBV16|NA|TRBD1|15
CASSQSGTGNTEAFF
TGTGCCAGCAGCCAATCCGGGACAGGGAACACTGAAGCTTTCTTT
>TRBJ2-2|TRBV7-3|few|NA|12
CASSLGTGELFF
TGTGCCAGCAGCTTAGGCACCGGGGAGCTGTTTTTT
>TRBJ1-2|TRBV6-6|NA|NA|15
CASSYSGGGGGGYTF
TGTGCCAGCAGTTACTCAGGGGGGGGCGGAGGCGGCTACACCTTC
>TRBJ2-1|TRBV9|NA|NA|15
CASSVGGTSYNEQFF
TGTGCCAGCAGCGTAGGGGGGACCTCCTACAATGAGCAGTTCTTC
>TRBJ2-5|TRBV11-3|NA|TRBD1|14
CASSLGAGGETQYF
TGTGCCAGCAGCTTGGGGGCAGGGGGAGAGACCCAGTACTTC
>TRBJ1-5|TRBV7-6|NA|TRBD1|15
CASSLAGQLNQPQHF
TGTGCCAGCAGCTTAGCGGGACAGCTCAATCAGCCCCAGCATTTT
>TRBJ1-5|TRBV6-1|NA|NA|14
CASRAGRNNQPQHF
TGTGCCAGCAGGGCGGGACGGAACAATCAGCCCCAGCATTTT
>TRBJ2-7|TRBV27|NA|TRBD2|16
CASSFSMAGGYYEQYF
TGTGCCAGCAGTTTTTCAATGGCGGGAGGCTACTACGAGCAGTACTTC
>TRBJ2-7|TRBV7-2|NA|NA|13
CASSLGGGGSHHF
TGTGCCAGCAGCTTAGGAGGAGGAGGCTCTCACCACTTC
>TRBJ2-2|TRBV4-2|NA|NA|14
CASSVQRDTGELFF
TGTGCCAGCAGCGTCCAAAGGGACACCGGGGAGCTGTTTTTT
>TRBJ2-2|TRBV25-1|NA|NA|16
CASSELRDGDTGELFF
TGTGCCAGCAGTGAATTAAGGGATGGGGACACCGGGGAGCTGTTTTTT
>TRBJ1-2|TRBV6-6|few|NA|12
CASSAGAFGYTF
TGTGCCAGCAGCGCAGGCGCGTTTGGCTACACCTTC
>TRBJ2-1|TRBV19|NA|TRBD2|16
CASSFFTGGSYNEQFF
TGTGCCAGTAGTTTCTTTACGGGGGGCTCCTACAATGAGCAGTTCTTC
>TRBJ2-1|TRBV5-5|NA|NA|15
CASSLGRVTYNEQFF
TGTGCCAGCAGCTTGGGCAGGGTGACCTACAATGAGCAGTTCTTC
>TRBJ2-7|TRBV4-3|NA|NA|16
CASSQEAEGRLYEQYF
TGCGCCAGCAGCCAAGAGGCGGAGGGAAGACTCTACGAGCAGTACTTC
>TRBJ1-1|TRBV5-1|NA|NA|15
CASTEKGLRGTEAFF
TGCGCCAGCACCGAAAAGGGGCTGCGTGGCACTGAAGCTTTCTTT
>TRBJ2-5|TRBV5-1|NA|TRBD1|13
CASRGTGIGTQYF
TGCGCCAGCAGGGGGACAGGCATTGGGACCCAGTACTTC
>TRBJ1-2|TRBV29-1|NA|NA|12
CSVEEGLYGYTF
TGCAGCGTTGAAGAAGGATTGTATGGCTACACCTTC
>TRBJ1-2|TRBV15|NA|NA|13
CATSRDQGLGYTF
TGTGCCACCAGCAGAGATCAGGGGTTGGGCTACACCTTC
>TRBJ2-1|TRBV7-9|NA|TRBD2|17
CASSLLSLAGGLNEQFF
TGTGCCAGCAGCTTATTATCCCTAGCGGGAGGGTTGAATGAGCAGTTCTTC
>TRBJ1-3|TRBV6-6|NA|NA|15
CASSRPLDSGNTIYF
TGTGCCAGCAGTAGACCTTTGGACTCTGGAAACACCATATATTTT
>TRBJ2-3|TRBV9|NA|NA|16
CASSVIDSHPTDTQYF
TGTGCCAGCAGCGTGATAGACAGCCACCCCACAGATACGCAGTATTTT
>TRBJ2-3|TRBV14|NA|NA|14
CASSRGGFSDTQYF
TGTGCCAGCAGCCGCGGGGGCTTTTCAGATACGCAGTATTTT
>TRBJ2-2|TRBV5-5|NA|TRBD2|17
CASSSTPSGTNTGELFF
TGTGCCAGCAGCTCCACCCCTAGCGGGACTAACACCGGGGAGCTGTTTTTT
>TRBJ2-1|TRBV11-2|NA|TRBD2|17
CASSLFSPGLALNEQFF
TGTGCCAGCAGCTTATTCTCGCCGGGACTAGCTCTTAATGAGCAGTTCTTC
>TRBJ1-3|TRBV9|NA|TRBD1|14
CASSVETGGSTIYF
TGTGCCAGCAGCGTAGAGACAGGGGGAAGCACCATATATTTT
>TRBJ1-3|TRBV9|once|NA|15
CASSPHAGAGNTIYF
TGTGCCAGCAGCCCACATGCGGGGGCTGGAAACACCATATATTTT
>TRBJ2-7|TRBV11-3|once|NA|12
CASSLVADEQYF
TGTGCCAGCAGCTTAGTCGCGGACGAGCAGTACTTC
>TRBJ1-2|TRBV16|NA|NA|14
CASSRDKTNYGYTF
TGTGCCAGCAGCCGGGACAAAACTAACTATGGCTACACCTTC
>TRBJ1-2|TRBV27|NA|NA|14
CASSERGASGGYTF
TGTGCCAGCAGTGAACGGGGGGCGTCGGGTGGCTACACCTTC
>TRBJ2-5|TRBV6-6|NA|NA|14
CASLMGWGQETQYF
TGTGCCAGCCTTATGGGTTGGGGCCAAGAGACCCAGTACTTC
>TRBJ2-1|TRBV2|NA|TRBD2|15
CASSETSGMYNEQFF
TGTGCCAGCAGTGAGACTAGCGGGATGTACAATGAGCAGTTCTTC
>TRBJ2-7|TRBV2|NA|NA|12
CASRRQLYEQYF
TGTGCCAGCAGACGACAGCTGTACGAGCAGTACTTC
>TRBJ1-2|TRBV7-2|few|NA|13
CASSSRTFFGYTF
TGTGCCAGCAGCTCCAGGACATTCTTCGGCTACACCTTC
>TRBJ1-3|TRBV19|NA|NA|16
CASSIITGNAGNTIYF
TGTGCCAGTAGTATTATAACAGGGAACGCTGGAAACACCATATATTTT
>TRBJ1-2|TRBV10-1|NA|NA|13
CASIDAGVYGYTF
TGCGCCAGCATCGATGCGGGGGTGTATGGCTACACCTTC
>TRBJ2-7|TRBV5-4|NA|NA|16
CASTPTPFLNSYEQYF
TGTGCCAGCACCCCGACTCCATTCCTTAACTCCTACGAGCAGTACTTC
>TRBJ1-1|TRBV11-2|few|TRBD1|14
CASSMDRDDTEAFF
TGTGCCAGCAGCATGGACAGGGATGACACTGAAGCTTTCTTT
>TRBJ2-1|TRBV7-3|NA|NA|15
CASSPGWGSYNEQFF
TGTGCCAGCAGCCCTGGATGGGGTTCCTACAATGAGCAGTTCTTC
>TRBJ1-5|TRBV11-2|NA|NA|13
CASSLGVNQPQHF
TGTGCCAGCAGCTTAGGTGTTAATCAGCCCCAGCATTTT
>TRBJ1-2|TRBV11-1|NA|TRBD1|16
CASSFTGTGELGGYTF
TGTGCCAGCAGCTTTACCGGGACAGGGGAATTAGGAGGCTACACCTTC
>TRBJ2-5|TRBV18|NA|TRBD1|14
CASSPGQGPETQYF
TGTGCCAGCTCACCGGGACAGGGGCCAGAGACCCAGTACTTC
>TRBJ2-2|TRBV11-3|NA|NA|15
CASSSGGVYTGELFF
TGTGCCAGCAGCTCAGGGGGGGTTTACACCGGGGAGCTGTTTTTT
>TRBJ1-6|TRBV2|NA|NA|13
CASVRGRNSPLHF
TGTGCCAGCGTGAGGGGGAGGAATTCACCCCTCCACTTT
>TRBJ2-7|TRBV2|NA|NA|12
CASRGEPYEQYF
TGTGCCAGCAGAGGAGAGCCCTACGAGCAGTACTTC
>TRBJ2-1|TRBV7-2|NA|NA|14
CASSGGTAYNEQFF
TGTGCCAGCAGCGGCGGGACAGCCTACAATGAGCAGTTCTTC
>TRBJ1-2|TRBV6-5|few|NA|15
CASSYSSGAQYGYTF
TGTGCCAGCAGTTACTCGTCGGGGGCGCAGTATGGCTACACCTTC
>TRBJ2-7|TRBV5-4|NA|TRBD2|14
CASSHRGGSYEQYF
TGTGCCAGCAGCCATCGGGGGGGTAGTTACGAGCAGTACTTC
>TRBJ1-3|TRBV6-5|medium-sized|TRBD1|14
CASSLTGKGNTIYF
TGTGCCAGCAGTCTGACAGGGAAGGGAAACACCATATATTTT
>TRBJ2-2|TRBV27|NA|TRBD2|17
CASSRESGRANTGELFF
TGTGCCAGCAGCCGAGAGAGCGGGAGGGCGAACACCGGGGAGCTGTTTTTT
>TRBJ2-2|TRBV7-8|NA|NA|17
CASSSYGPLDGTGELFF
TGTGCCAGCAGCTCGTACGGACCCTTAGACGGGACCGGGGAGCTGTTTTTT
>TRBJ2-5|TRBV18|once|NA|13
CASSPRLLKTQYF
TGTGCCAGCTCACCAAGGTTGTTAAAGACCCAGTACTTC
>TRBJ2-7|TRBV7-9|NA|TRBD1|16
CASSLVSGTGAHEQYF
TGTGCCAGCAGCTTAGTTTCCGGGACAGGGGCTCACGAGCAGTACTTC